The 27 T cell receptor beta chains below were found in one sample sequenced in a study of shared clonotypes between healthy human individuals. Method: immunoSEQ multiplex PCR; TCRdb's copy keeps in-frame clones and lacks some. In the table there are under 300,000 clones, under 80% of which are singletons. Input material: memory CD4+ T cells sorted from blood. Sample subset: CD45RA-negative fraction. These TCRs come from a young man in good health.

The J gene is TRBJ1-2, the V gene TRBV6-1; tentatively, D is TRBD1 (5 bases). Trimming stripped 11 bases from V and 7 bases from J, with 17 bases between. The CDR3 has 12 residues. Germline V lookup: CDR1 MNHNS, CDR2 SASEGT. In DNA, the CDR3 is TGTGCCCTGGAGCAGGGTACTTCTGGCTACACCTTC. Protein product: CALEQGTSGYTF.

The chain links TRBV7-8 to TRBJ1-1, with D possibly being TRBD1 (6 bases). V lost 4 bases to trimming and J lost 11 bases, with 17 bases between them. The germline V gene encodes CDR1 SGHVS and CDR2 FQNEAQ. The CDR3 consists of 13 residues. CDR3 sequence: CASSSQQGIDAFF. CDR3 coding DNA: TGTGCCAGCAGCTCACAACAGGGAATTGATGCTTTCTTT.

This clone appeared a single time. The chain joins TRBV10-3 to TRBJ2-1; 12 bases align to TRBD2. The trim removed 4 bases at V and 6 bases at J, leaving 1 base unmatched. The CDR3 loop spans 14 amino acids. Germline-derived CDR1 and CDR2 are ENHRY and SYGVKD. This chain's CDR3 is CAISASGRVNEQFF. Here the CDR3 DNA reads TGTGCCATCAGTGCTAGCGGGAGGGTCAATGAGCAGTTCTTC.

The chain links TRBV5-6 to TRBJ1-1, with D possibly TRBD1 on 6 matching bases. The V gene lost 2 bases and the J gene lost 5 bases, with 13 bases spanning the gap. The CDR3 covers 14 residues. The germline V gene encodes CDR1 SGHDT and CDR2 YYEEEE. In DNA form, the CDR3 reads TGTGCCAGCAGCTTCGGGGGGCGCTTGACTGAAGCTTTCTTT. Its protein is CASSFGGRLTEAFF.

As regards this clone: Given a much more abundant clone one base away, this may be a read error. The chain links TRBV11-2 to TRBJ1-2; D gene unclear. The V gene's germline CDR1 is SGHAT and CDR2 FQNNGV. This CDR3 comprises 13 residues. The V end was cut by 5 bases, the J end by 8 bases, with 15 bases between. CDR3 nucleotide sequence: TGTGCCAGCAGCCAAGATTTGGTCGGCGGCTACACCTTC. This gives the protein CASSQDLVGGYTF.

This clone was detected only a few times. The chain couples TRBV11-2 to TRBJ2-5; D uncertain. Trimming pared 5 bases from V and 2 bases from J, leaving 15 bases between. The germline V gene encodes CDR1 SGHAT and CDR2 FQNNGV. The CDR3 has 15 amino acids. The CDR3 protein is CASSVRRHRQETQYF. The CDR3, as DNA: TGTGCCAGCAGCGTTAGGAGACACCGACAAGAGACCCAGTACTTC.

This clone has just one count. The V and J genes are TRBV18 and TRBJ1-5; D may be TRBD1 (5 bases). The CDR3 consists of 15 residues. V was trimmed by 1 base and J by 4 bases, leaving 11 bases between them. The V gene's germline CDR1 is KGHSH and CDR2 LQKENI. CDR3 protein: CASSPRGSWNQPQHF. The CDR3 DNA is TGTGCCAGCTCACCACGGGGCAGTTGGAATCAGCCCCAGCATTTT.

The chain carries TRBV11-1 and TRBJ2-6; D remains ambiguous. Germline V gene lookup returns CDR1 SGHAT and CDR2 FQDESV (reference sequence). V lost 5 bases, J lost 1 base, and 9 bases lay in between. The CDR3 runs to 15 residues. The CDR3 region is CASSVLGSGANVLTF. DNA for the CDR3: TGTGCCAGCAGCGTGCTAGGATCTGGGGCCAACGTCCTGACTTTC.

Remarks on this clone: Sequence at one end of the junction differs from germline and may be a read error. This chain uses TRBV12-5 with TRBJ2-5; 10 bases map to TRBD1. The germline gives CDR1 LGHNT, CDR2 FRNRAP. This CDR3 has 12 residues. The CDR3 coding sequence is TGTGCTAGTGGGCCCTCCGGGACAGGGGTCAACTTC. Protein sequence: CASGPSGTGVNF.

This chain connects TRBV5-5 to TRBJ2-7; D not certain. The germline V and J ends were trimmed by 0 bases and 0 bases, with 10 bases remaining between them. Per germline, CDR1 SGHKS and CDR2 YYEKEE (reference sequence). The CDR3 loop spans 15 amino acids. This CDR3 is CASSLVADSSYEQYF. CDR3 bases: TGTGCCAGCAGCTTGGTCGCAGATAGCTCCTACGAGCAGTACTTC.

This clone has just a few counts. The rearrangement joins TRBV7-2 to TRBJ2-1; D is unresolved. Trimming cost V 1 base and J 0 bases, with 7 bases left between them. CDR1 is SGHTA and CDR2 is FQGNSA in the germline V gene. The CDR3 is 15 amino acids. The CDR3 DNA reads as TGTGCCAGCAGCTTAGGTCAGCGCTCCTACAATGAGCAGTTCTTC. It encodes CASSLGQRSYNEQFF.

The chain employs TRBV6-5 and TRBJ2-7; D might be TRBD1 or TRBD2, each matching 5 bases. The CDR3 contains 12 residues. Deletions cut 8 bases from V and 0 bases from J, with 8 bases between. Germline loops: CDR1 MNHEY, CDR2 SVGAGI. Here the CDR3 DNA reads TGTGCCAGCTGGGGGATCTCCTACGAGCAGTACTTC. Its translation is CASWGISYEQYF.

This clone occurred a few times. Just one base apart from a much larger clone, this may be a read error. The chain recombines TRBV6-1 with TRBJ2-3, with D unresolved. With 9 bases removed from V and 1 base from J, the gap between germline ends came to 8 bases. The CDR3 totals 12 residues. The germline CDR1 and CDR2 sequences are MNHNS and SASEGT. CDR3 DNA: TGTGCCAGTAGTTGGGGCACAGATACGCAGTATTTT. This encodes CASSWGTDTQYF.

Here the CDR3 reads CAISAVSGSYEQYF. DNA for the CDR3: TGTGCCATCAGTGCGGTTAGCGGGAGCTACGAGCAGTACTTC. The chain joins TRBV10-3 to TRBJ2-7, with TRBD2 identical over 9 bases. V gave up 4 bases and J gave up 3 bases; unmatched junction bases: 4. The germline CDR1 and CDR2 sequences are ENHRY and SYGVKD. CDR3 length: 14 residues.

V usage is TRBV25-1 and J usage is TRBJ2-7; the match to TRBD2 covers 9 bases. CDR3 length equals 15 residues. Germline lookup yields CDR1 MGHDK and CDR2 SYGVNS. Trimming removed 8 bases from V and 6 bases from J; junction bases left unmatched: 14. The CDR3 loop reads CASGHLAGEVGEQYF. CDR3 DNA sequence: TGTGCCAGCGGTCATTTAGCGGGAGAGGTCGGCGAGCAGTACTTC.

This clone was seen a handful of times. This chain joins TRBV28 and TRBJ2-3; the D gene is possibly TRBD1 (6 bases). In germline, CDR1 is MDHEN, CDR2 SYDVKM. CDR3 length equals 15 residues. V lost 6 bases and J lost 8, with 21 bases in between. The CDR3 nucleotides are TGTGCCAGCAGAACCGGGGACACTGTGCAAGGTACGCAGTATTTT. It is translated as CASRTGDTVQGTQYF.

J is TRBJ2-1 and V is TRBV15; no clear D. The CDR3 loop spans 16 amino acids. The germline V and J ends were trimmed by 4 bases and 9 bases, with 22 bases remaining between them. CDR1 and CDR2 (germline): LNHNV, YYDKDF (reference sequence). The CDR3 region is CATSTISPPQRAEQFF. The CDR3 nucleotides read TGTGCCACCAGCACTATTTCCCCCCCACAACGGGCTGAGCAGTTCTTC.

This CDR3 reads CASSLALAMGSGRVDTQYF. Written as DNA, the CDR3 is TGTGCCAGCAGCTTAGCTTTAGCGATGGGGAGCGGGAGGGTGGATACGCAGTATTTT. This sequence joins TRBV7-2 and TRBJ2-3; TRBD2 aligns across 10 bases. Germline V gene data show CDR1 as SGHTA and CDR2 as FQGNSA. CDR3 length: 19 residues. V shed 0 bases, J shed 6 bases, and the junction held 15 bases outside the gene matches.

The chain employs TRBV18 and TRBJ1-2; TRBD1 is a possible D gene (5 bases). The germline V and J ends were trimmed by 1 base and 5 bases, with 11 bases remaining between them. The CDR3 is 14 amino acids. CDR1 KGHSH and CDR2 LQKENI come from the germline V gene. The DNA for the CDR3 is TGTGCCAGCTCACCACTTCAGGGCGGATATGGCTACACCTTC. Its translation is CASSPLQGGYGYTF.

On this clone itself: Other DNA sequences in this specimen translate into the identical CDR3. The V call is TRBV25-1, the J call TRBJ1-4; D might be TRBD1 (6 bases). V shed 8 bases and J shed 8 bases, with 21 bases lying between them. The CDR3 length is 15 residues. CDR1 and CDR2 (germline): MGHDK, SYGVNS. The CDR3 DNA is TGTGCCAGCTCTCAAGTCGCGGGGGCCAGCGAAAAACTGTTTTTT. It codes for CASSQVAGASEKLFF. The full variable domain, its missing parts supplied by reference TRBV25-1 and TRBJ1-4, is EADIYQTPRYLVIGTGKKITLECSQTMGHDKMYWYQQDPGMELHLIHYSYGVNSTEKGDLSSESTVSRIRTEHFPLTLESARPSHTSQYLCASSQVAGASEKLFFGSGTQLSVL.

The genes are TRBV9 and TRBJ2-1, with D unresolved. There are 13 residues in the CDR3. Trimming removed 0 bases at V and 4 bases at J, with 5 bases between. From germline, CDR1 is SGDLS and CDR2 YYNGEE. Written as DNA, the CDR3 is TGTGCCAGCAGCGTAGGAATGTACAATGAGCAGTTCTTC. Protein sequence: CASSVGMYNEQFF.

The V and J genes are TRBV27 and TRBJ2-2, with TRBD1 matching 10 bases. Germline CDR1 is MNHEY and CDR2 is SMNVEV (reference sequence). Trimming at V came to 1 base and at J to 5 bases, leaving 4 bases not matched to a gene. The CDR3 is 16 residues long. The CDR3 sequence: CASSLYGTGATGELFF. CDR3 nucleotide sequence: TGTGCCAGCAGTTTATACGGGACAGGGGCGACCGGGGAGCTGTTTTTT.

This clone was counted a single time. The V call is TRBV4-3, the J call TRBJ2-3; 10 bases map to TRBD1. V lost 3 bases and J lost 2; bases outside the gene matches: 2. Germline CDR1 reads LGHNA; CDR2 reads YSLEER. The CDR3 consists of 15 residues. CDR3 coding DNA: TGCGCCAGCAGCCACGGGACAGGGGTCACAGATACGCAGTATTTT. Its translation: CASSHGTGVTDTQYF.

The chain is built from TRBV18 and TRBJ2-1, with TRBD2 as a possible D gene (6 bases). The CDR3 spans 12 residues. CDR1 and CDR2 (germline): KGHSH, LQKENI. The V gene lost 4 bases and the J gene lost 6 bases, with 7 bases spanning the gap. Here the CDR3 reads CASSQLANEQFF. CDR3 in DNA: TGTGCCAGCTCACAACTAGCCAATGAGCAGTTCTTC.

This chain uses TRBV6-5 with TRBJ2-4; the D gene is possibly TRBD2 (6 bases). The ends were cut back, 6 bases at V and 8 bases at J, with 20 bases in the middle. Germline V gives CDR1 MNHEY, CDR2 SVGAGI. CDR3 length equals 15 residues. This CDR3 reads CASRPQRAPSDIQYF. The CDR3 nucleotides are TGTGCCAGCAGGCCGCAGCGGGCCCCTTCGGACATTCAGTACTTC.

The CDR3 sequence is CASSLLAGGPNEQFF. The DNA of the CDR3 is TGTGCCAGCAGCTTATTAGCGGGAGGCCCAAATGAGCAGTTCTTC. The chain couples TRBV7-9 to TRBJ2-1; 10 bases line up with TRBD2. V trimming: 2 bases; J trimming: 7 bases; junction bases outside the gene matches: 5. CDR1 SEHNR and CDR2 FQNEAQ come from the germline V gene (reference sequence). CDR3 size: 15 residues.

The chain recombines TRBV6-1 with TRBJ2-7; either TRBD1 or TRBD2 may supply D (5 bases each). This CDR3 contains 13 residues. V was cut by 6 bases and J by 4 bases, with 13 bases left in between. Germline loops: CDR1 MNHNS, CDR2 SASEGT. The CDR3 here is CASRRGPTYEQYF. The DNA of the CDR3 is TGTGCCAGCAGGAGGGGACCCACTTACGAGCAGTACTTC.